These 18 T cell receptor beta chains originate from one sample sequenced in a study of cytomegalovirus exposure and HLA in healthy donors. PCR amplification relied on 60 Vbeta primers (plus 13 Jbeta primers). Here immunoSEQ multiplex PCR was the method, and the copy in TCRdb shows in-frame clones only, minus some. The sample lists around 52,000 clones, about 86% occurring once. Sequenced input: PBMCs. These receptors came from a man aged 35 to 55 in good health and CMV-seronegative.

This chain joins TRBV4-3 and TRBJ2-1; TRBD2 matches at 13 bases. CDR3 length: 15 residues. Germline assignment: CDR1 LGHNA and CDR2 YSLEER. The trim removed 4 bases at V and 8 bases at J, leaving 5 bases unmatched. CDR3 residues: CASSRTSGGTYEQFF. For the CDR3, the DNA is TGCGCCAGCAGCCGGACTAGCGGGGGAACTTATGAGCAGTTCTTC.

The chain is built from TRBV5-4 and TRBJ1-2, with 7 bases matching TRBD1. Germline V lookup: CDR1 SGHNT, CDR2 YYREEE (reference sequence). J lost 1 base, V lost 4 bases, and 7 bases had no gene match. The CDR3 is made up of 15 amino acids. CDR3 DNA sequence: TGTGCCAGCAGCGCCCGGACAGGACTTAACTATGGCTACACCTTC. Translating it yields CASSARTGLNYGYTF. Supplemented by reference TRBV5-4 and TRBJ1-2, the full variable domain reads ETGVTQSPTHLIKTRGQQVTLRCSSQSGHNTVSWYQQALGQGPQFIFQYYREEENGRGNFPPRFSGLQFPNYSSELNVNALELDDSALYLCASSARTGLNYGYTFGSGTRLTVV.

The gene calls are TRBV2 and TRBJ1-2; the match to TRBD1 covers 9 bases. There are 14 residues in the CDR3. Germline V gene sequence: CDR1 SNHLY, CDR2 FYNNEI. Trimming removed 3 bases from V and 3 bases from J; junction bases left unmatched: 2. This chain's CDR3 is CASSDNRGHYGYTF. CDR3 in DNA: TGTGCCAGCAGTGACAACAGGGGGCACTATGGCTACACCTTC.

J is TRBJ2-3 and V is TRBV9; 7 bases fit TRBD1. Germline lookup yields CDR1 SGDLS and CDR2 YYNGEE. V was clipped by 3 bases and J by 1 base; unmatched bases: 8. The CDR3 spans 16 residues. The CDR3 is CASSEGASLGTDTQYF. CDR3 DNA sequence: TGTGCCAGCAGCGAGGGGGCTAGTCTAGGCACAGATACGCAGTATTTT.

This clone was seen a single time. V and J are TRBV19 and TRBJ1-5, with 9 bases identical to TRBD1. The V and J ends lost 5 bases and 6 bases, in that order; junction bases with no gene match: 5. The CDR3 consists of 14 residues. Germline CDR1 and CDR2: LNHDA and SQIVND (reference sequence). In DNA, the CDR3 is TGTGCCAGTAGTGACAGGGGGGCAATTCAGCCCCAGCATTTT. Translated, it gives CASSDRGAIQPQHF.

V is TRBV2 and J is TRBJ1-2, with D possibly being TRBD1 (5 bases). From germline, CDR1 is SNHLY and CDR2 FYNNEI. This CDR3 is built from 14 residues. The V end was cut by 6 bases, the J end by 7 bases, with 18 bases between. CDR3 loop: CASRLRSGRGGYTF. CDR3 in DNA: TGTGCCAGCAGGTTGCGGTCAGGGCGGGGTGGCTACACCTTC.

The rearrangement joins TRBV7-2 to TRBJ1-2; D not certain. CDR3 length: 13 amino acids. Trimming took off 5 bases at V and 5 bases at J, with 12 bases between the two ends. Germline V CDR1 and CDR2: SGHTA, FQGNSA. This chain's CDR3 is CASSPNPTYGYTF. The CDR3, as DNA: TGTGCCAGCAGCCCCAACCCAACTTATGGCTACACCTTC.

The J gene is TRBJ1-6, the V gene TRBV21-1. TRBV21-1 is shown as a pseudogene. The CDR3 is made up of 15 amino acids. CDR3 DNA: TGTGCCAGCAGCAAAGGGACTATCTATAATTCACCCCTCCACTTT. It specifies CASSKGTIYNSPLHF.

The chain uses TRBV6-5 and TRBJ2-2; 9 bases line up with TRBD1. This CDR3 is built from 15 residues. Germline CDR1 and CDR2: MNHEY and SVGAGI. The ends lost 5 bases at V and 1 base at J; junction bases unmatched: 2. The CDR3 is CASSRGQGNTGELFF. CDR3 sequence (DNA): TGTGCCAGCAGTAGGGGACAGGGGAACACCGGGGAGCTGTTTTTT.

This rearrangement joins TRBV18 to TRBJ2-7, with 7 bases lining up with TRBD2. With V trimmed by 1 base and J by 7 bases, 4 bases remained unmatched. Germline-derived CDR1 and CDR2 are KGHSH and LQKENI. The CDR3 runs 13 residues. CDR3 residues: CASSPQRGYEQYV. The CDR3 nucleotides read TGTGCCAGCTCACCACAGCGGGGCTATGAGCAGTACGTC.

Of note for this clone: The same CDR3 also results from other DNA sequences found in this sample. The CDR3 here is CASSLAGAGVPEKLFF. The CDR3 bases are TGTGCCAGCAGCTTAGCCGGGGCGGGAGTACCCGAAAAACTGTTTTTT. The J gene is TRBJ1-4, the V gene TRBV7-6; D might be TRBD1 (5 bases). Trimming cost V 0 bases and J 8 bases, with 16 bases left between them. This CDR3 comprises 16 residues. The germline gives CDR1 SGHVS, CDR2 FNYEAQ.

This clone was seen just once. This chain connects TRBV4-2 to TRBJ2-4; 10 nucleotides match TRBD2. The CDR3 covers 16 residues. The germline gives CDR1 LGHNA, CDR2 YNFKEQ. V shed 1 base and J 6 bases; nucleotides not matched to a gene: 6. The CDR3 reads CASSQGSGGALNIQYF. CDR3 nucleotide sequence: TGTGCCAGCAGCCAAGGGAGCGGGGGGGCGTTAAACATTCAGTACTTC.

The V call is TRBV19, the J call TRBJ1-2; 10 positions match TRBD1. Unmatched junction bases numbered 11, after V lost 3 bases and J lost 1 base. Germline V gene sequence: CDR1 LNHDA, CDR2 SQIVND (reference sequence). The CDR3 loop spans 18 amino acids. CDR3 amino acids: CASSIGGTGEWDNYGYTF. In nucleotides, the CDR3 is TGTGCCAGTAGTATCGGAGGGACAGGGGAATGGGATAACTATGGCTACACCTTC.

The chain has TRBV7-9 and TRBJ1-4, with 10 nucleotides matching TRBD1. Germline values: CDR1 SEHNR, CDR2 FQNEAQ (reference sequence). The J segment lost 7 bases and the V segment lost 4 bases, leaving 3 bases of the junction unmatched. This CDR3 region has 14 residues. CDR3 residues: CASSSDRGAEKLFF. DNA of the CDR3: TGTGCCAGCAGCTCGGACAGGGGGGCTGAAAAACTGTTTTTT.

This CDR3 is CASSPISTPVLASDEQYF. CDR3 bases: TGTGCCAGCTCACCAATAAGTACCCCGGTACTAGCGTCGGACGAGCAGTACTTC. This chain connects TRBV18 to TRBJ2-7; TRBD2 agrees at 7 bases. V gave up 2 bases and J gave up 5 bases; unmatched junction bases: 18. Germline V gene sequence: CDR1 KGHSH, CDR2 LQKENI. This CDR3 is 18 amino acids long.

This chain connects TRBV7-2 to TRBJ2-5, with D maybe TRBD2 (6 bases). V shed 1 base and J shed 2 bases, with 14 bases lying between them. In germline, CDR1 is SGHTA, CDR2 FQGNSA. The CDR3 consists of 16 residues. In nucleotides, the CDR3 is TGTGCCAGCAGCTTAGAGGGGCGGGGAGTTCAAGAGACCCAGTACTTC. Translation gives CASSLEGRGVQETQYF.

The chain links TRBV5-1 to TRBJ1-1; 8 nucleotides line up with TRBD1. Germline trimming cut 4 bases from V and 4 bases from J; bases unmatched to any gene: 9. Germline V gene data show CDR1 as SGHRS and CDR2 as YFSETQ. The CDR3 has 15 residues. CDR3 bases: TGCGCCAGCAGCAACGACAGGGGAGGGAGCACTGAAGCTTTCTTT. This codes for CASSNDRGGSTEAFF.

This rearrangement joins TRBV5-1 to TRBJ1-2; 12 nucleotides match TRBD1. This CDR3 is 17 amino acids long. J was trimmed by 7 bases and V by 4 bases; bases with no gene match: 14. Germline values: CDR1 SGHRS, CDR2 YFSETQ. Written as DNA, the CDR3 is TGCGCCAGCAGCATCGAAGCCGGGACAGGGGGCGTGGGTGGCTACACCTTC. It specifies CASSIEAGTGGVGGYTF.